Below, 4 T cell receptor beta chains from the same sample are listed, as sequenced in a study of OX40 agonist ivuxolimab in advanced cancers. Library construction relied on the immunoSEQ multiplex PCR assay. This is the immuneACCESS table as TCRdb keeps it, with only in-frame sequences that have V and J called. A part of the clones is gone; compared with another copy, unresolved V genes explain less than half, and the rest is unexplained. Counted in this sample were approximately 60,000 clones; more than 80% of them appeared once. Roughly 2.1% of the sample rests with the top ten. Here the sequenced sample was CD4+ or CD8+ T cells sorted from blood, taken in a trial of the OX40 agonist ivuxolimab. These receptors were collected from an adult with an advanced solid tumor such as melanoma, head and neck, liver or kidney cancer.

V and J are TRBV18 and TRBJ2-7; D may be TRBD1 (6 bases). V lost 5 bases, J lost 2 bases, and 16 bases lay in between. Germline V CDR1 and CDR2: KGHSH, LQKENI. The CDR3 sequence is 15 residues long. CDR3 sequence (DNA): TGTGCCAGCTCAGCGTTACCGGGACATCCCTACGAGCAGTACTTC. Translated, it gives CASSALPGHPYEQYF.

The rearrangement uses TRBV6-5 and TRBJ1-4; D perhaps matches TRBD1 (6 bases). The CDR3 spans 15 residues. V lost 0 bases and J lost 5, with 10 bases in between. Germline CDR1 and CDR2: MNHEY and SVGAGI. As DNA, the CDR3 is TGTGCCAGCAGTTACTCCGGGACACTGAATGAAAAACTGTTTTTT. Protein sequence: CASSYSGTLNEKLFF.

V and J are TRBV18 and TRBJ1-1; a possible D gene is TRBD1 (6 bases). Deletions cut 3 bases from V and 5 bases from J, with 16 bases between. Germline V gene data show CDR1 as KGHSH and CDR2 as LQKENI. The CDR3 has 15 residues. CDR3 in DNA: TGTGCCAGCTCACCTCTGATGGGCAGGGGAACTGAAGCTTTCTTT. This translates into CASSPLMGRGTEAFF.

This clone was detected a few times. The chain combines TRBV2 with TRBJ2-5; D is undetermined. This CDR3 contains 12 residues. V dropped 7 bases and J dropped 4 bases, with 10 bases sitting between them. Per germline, CDR1 SNHLY and CDR2 FYNNEI. The CDR3 DNA is TGTGCCAGCATTTCCCTCTCAGAGACCCAGTACTTC. Translation: CASISLSETQYF.